The T cell receptor beta chain described here comes from a study of OX40 agonist ivuxolimab in advanced cancers. Study-level information: Across the patients, intravenous ivuxolimab was delivered every 2 weeks at 0.01 to 10 mg/kg.

This clone turned up a few times. Germline V CDR1 and CDR2: SGHAT, FQDESV (reference sequence). The CDR3 loop spans 12 amino acids. V lost 5 bases and J lost 4, with 8 bases in between. Libraries were prepared by immunoSEQ multiplex PCR; TCRdb keeps only in-frame clonotypes and omits some of them. The profile shows around 30,000 clones, roughly 80% of them singletons. The V call is TRBV11-1, the J call TRBJ1-2; D remains unclear. This receptor was identified in an adult with an advanced solid tumor such as melanoma, head and neck, liver or kidney cancer. This sample comprised CD4+ or CD8+ T cells sorted from blood, obtained in a trial of the OX40 agonist ivuxolimab. CDR3 in DNA: TGTGCCAGCAGCGCGACTCCCTATGGCTACACCTTC. Its protein product is CASSATPYGYTF.